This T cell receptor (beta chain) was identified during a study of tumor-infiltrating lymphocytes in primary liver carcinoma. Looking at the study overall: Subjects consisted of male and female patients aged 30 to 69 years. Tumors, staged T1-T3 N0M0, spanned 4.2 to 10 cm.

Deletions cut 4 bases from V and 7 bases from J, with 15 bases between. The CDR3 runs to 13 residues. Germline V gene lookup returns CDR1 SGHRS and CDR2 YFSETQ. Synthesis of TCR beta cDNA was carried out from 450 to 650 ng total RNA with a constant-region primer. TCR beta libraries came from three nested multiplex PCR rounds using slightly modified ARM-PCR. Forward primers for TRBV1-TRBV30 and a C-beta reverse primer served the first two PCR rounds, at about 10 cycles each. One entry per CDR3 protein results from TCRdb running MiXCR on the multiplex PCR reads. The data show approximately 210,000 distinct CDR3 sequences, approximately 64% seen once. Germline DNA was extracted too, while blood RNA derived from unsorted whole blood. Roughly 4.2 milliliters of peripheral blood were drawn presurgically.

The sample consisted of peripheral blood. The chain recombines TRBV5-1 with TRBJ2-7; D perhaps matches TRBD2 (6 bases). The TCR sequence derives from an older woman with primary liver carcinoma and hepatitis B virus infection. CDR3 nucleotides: TGCGCCAGCAGCCTCATGGAGGGTTTGGAGCAGTACTTC. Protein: CASSLMEGLEQYF.